This is a list of T cell receptor beta chains from one sample in a study of blood T cell repertoires in COVID-19. Sequenced by immunoSEQ multiplex PCR; TCRdb stores in-frame clones only, minus some. The sample holds around 99,000 clones, 84% seen once. Sequenced input: peripheral blood. The receptors stem from a human donor in a cohort sampled during active COVID-19. CDR3s include the opening cysteine and the closing phenylalanine or tryptophan. A D gene is named only where the DNA matches it firmly. Size is stated for part of the rows, as once, few or many counts, or as a class when the clone is expanded.

>NA|TRBJ2-2|NA|TRBV3-1/TRBV3-2|17
TGTGCCAGCAGCCAAGGGGGAGTTATCTCGAACACCGGGGAGCTGTTTTTT
CASSQGGVISNTGELFF
>NA|TRBJ2-1|TRBD2|TRBV24-1|17
TGTGCCACCAGTGAATCCGGACTAGCGGGAGTAAGGAATGAGCAGTTCTTC
CATSESGLAGVRNEQFF
>NA|TRBJ2-1|TRBD2|TRBV7-2|18
TGTGCCAGCAGCCTAAACCGGCCGGGGTTAGCGGGCTACAATGAGCAGTTCTTC
CASSLNRPGLAGYNEQFF
>NA|TRBJ2-2|TRBD2|TRBV7-7|20
TGTGCCAGCAGACGGGAGGGGGCACGTAGCGGGAGTCCCCAAGCCGGGGAGCTGTTTTTT
CASRREGARSGSPQAGELFF
>NA|TRBJ2-7|NA|TRBV10-3|11
TGTGCCATCAGTGACGTCCACGAGCAGTACTTC
CAISDVHEQYF
>NA|TRBJ2-5|TRBD2|TRBV19|13
TGTGCCAGTAGTGACAGCGGGAGAGAGACCCAGTACTTC
CASSDSGRETQYF
>few|TRBJ1-6|NA|TRBV7-8|14
TGTGCCAGCAGCTTAAATCGGGGAGGTTCACCCCTCCACTTT
CASSLNRGGSPLHF
>NA|TRBJ2-7|TRBD1|TRBV4-1|16
TGCGCCAGCAGCCAAGATCGGGACAGGGGCTCCTACGAGCAGTACTTC
CASSQDRDRGSYEQYF
>NA|TRBJ1-5|NA|TRBV18|13
TGTGCCAGCTCACCGGGACTCAATCAGCCCCAGCATTTT
CASSPGLNQPQHF
>NA|TRBJ2-3|NA|TRBV19|15
TGTGCCAGTACCCCGGACGGGATAAATATAAATACGCAGTATTTT
CASTPDGININTQYF
>NA|TRBJ2-7|NA|TRBV7-3|15
TGTGCCAGCAGCTTAAGTGGGTCTAGACAGTACGAGCAGTACTTC
CASSLSGSRQYEQYF
>NA|TRBJ1-6|TRBD1|TRBV2|15
TGTGCCAGCAGGGCTTCGGGACAGGGGAATTCACCCCTCCACTTT
CASRASGQGNSPLHF
>NA|TRBJ2-1|NA|TRBV6-2/TRBV6-3|17
TGTGCCAGCAGCCCGGGTCGGAGCTCACTCTTACGCAATGAGCAGTTCTTC
CASSPGRSSLLRNEQFF
>NA|TRBJ1-1|NA|TRBV29-1|12
TGCAGCGTTGAGAGATTAAACACTGAAGCTTTCTTT
CSVERLNTEAFF
>NA|TRBJ2-5|NA|TRBV24-1|14
TGTGCCACCAGCCGGGGTGAGCGGCAAGAGACCCAGTACTTC
CATSRGERQETQYF
>once|TRBJ1-1|NA|TRBV5-4|13
TGTGCCAGCAGCACCCAGGCGAACACTGAAGCTTTCTTT
CASSTQANTEAFF
>NA|TRBJ1-6|NA|TRBV6-5|14
TGTGCCAGCAAGACAGGATCTATTAATTCACCCCTCCACTTT
CASKTGSINSPLHF
>NA|TRBJ2-3|TRBD2|TRBV5-1|14
TGCGCCAGCATGTTCAGCGGGGTTTCAGATACGCAGTATTTT
CASMFSGVSDTQYF
>NA|TRBJ1-2|NA|TRBV18|15
TGTGCCAGCTCACCCCCGTCCCTCCAGGCCGGTGGCTACACCTTC
CASSPPSLQAGGYTF
>NA|TRBJ2-3|NA|TRBV7-2|13
TGTGCCAGCAGCTTAACGGCGGGAGATACGCAGTATTTT
CASSLTAGDTQYF
>NA|TRBJ2-1|NA|TRBV11-3|13
TGTGCCAGCAGCCGAGGGTACGGCAATGAGCAGTTCTTC
CASSRGYGNEQFF
>NA|TRBJ2-1|TRBD2|TRBV5-4|15
TGTGCCAGCAAACCGGCGGGACTAGCGGGAGATGAGCAGTTCTTC
CASKPAGLAGDEQFF
>once|TRBJ1-1|TRBD1|TRBV20-1|11
TGCAGTGCTACGAGACAGGGCGAGGCTTTCTTT
CSATRQGEAFF
>NA|TRBJ2-3|NA|TRBV3-1/TRBV3-2|16
TGTGCCAGCAGCCTAAATCTCAGGGTGGGCACAGATACGCAGTATTTT
CASSLNLRVGTDTQYF
>NA|TRBJ2-6|NA|TRBV19|18
TGTGCCAGTAGTATAGCCTCAGGGGTAGGCTCTGGGGCCAACGTCCTGACTTTC
CASSIASGVGSGANVLTF
>NA|TRBJ2-1|TRBD2|TRBV5-4|15
TGTGCCAGCAGCGGGCGGGAGGACTACTACAATGAGCAGTTCTTC
CASSGREDYYNEQFF
>NA|TRBJ2-5|NA|TRBV18|14
TGTGCCAGCTCACCAGTAGCGAGCCAAGAGACCCAGTACTTC
CASSPVASQETQYF
>NA|TRBJ2-5|NA|TRBV12-3/TRBV12-4|13
TGTGCCAGCAGTCGGACTGATCGGGGGACCCAGTACTTC
CASSRTDRGTQYF
>NA|TRBJ1-2|NA|TRBV5-1|13
TGCGCCAGCAGCTTGGGCCTCCCGAGGGGCTACACCTTC
CASSLGLPRGYTF
>NA|TRBJ2-3|TRBD2|TRBV27|15
TGTGCCAGCAGTTTATTAACTAGCGGCACAGATACGCAGTATTTT
CASSLLTSGTDTQYF
>NA|TRBJ2-6|NA|TRBV28|18
TGTGCCAGCAGCCCGGGGGGCGGATCCTCTTTAGGGGCCAACGTCCTGACTTTC
CASSPGGGSSLGANVLTF
>once|TRBJ2-7|NA|TRBV18|14
TGTGCCAGCTCACCAAAGGACTTAGCCTACGAGCAGTACTTC
CASSPKDLAYEQYF
>NA|TRBJ2-1|NA|TRBV9|17
TGTGCCAGCAGCGTAGAAGGGGGCGGGAGGACGGACAATGAGCAGTTCTTC
CASSVEGGGRTDNEQFF
>once|TRBJ2-7|TRBD2|TRBV4-2|16
TGTGCCAGCAGCCAAGATTTGGGGGAGGGACGGCGGGAGCAGTACTTC
CASSQDLGEGRREQYF
>NA|TRBJ2-1|TRBD1|TRBV13|12
TGTGCCAGCAGCCCGACAGGGGTTGAGCAGTTCTTC
CASSPTGVEQFF
>few|TRBJ2-7|TRBD2|TRBV6-2/TRBV6-3|16
TGTGCCAGCAGTTACGCCGAGGGCGGGAGCCGCTACGAGCAGTACTTC
CASSYAEGGSRYEQYF
>NA|TRBJ1-1|NA|TRBV7-9|15
TGTGCCAGCAGCTACCCGACGGTCCAGGGCACTGAAGCTTTCTTT
CASSYPTVQGTEAFF
>NA|TRBJ2-1|NA|TRBV6-2/TRBV6-3|11
TGTGCCAGCAGTCAAGAGGTGCGGCAGTTCTTC
CASSQEVRQFF
>NA|TRBJ1-5|NA|TRBV9|15
TGTGCCAGCAGCGTAGGGCAGGATAGCAATCAGCCCCAGCATTTT
CASSVGQDSNQPQHF
>NA|TRBJ2-7|NA|TRBV11-3|13
TGTGCCAGCAGCTTAGGTCCTAGCCGGGAGCAGTACTTC
CASSLGPSREQYF
>NA|TRBJ2-1|TRBD2|TRBV5-4|15
TGTGCCAGCAGTCATAGCGGGGGCGCCTACAATGAGCAGTTCTTC
CASSHSGGAYNEQFF
>NA|TRBJ1-2|NA|TRBV9|15
TGTGCCAGCAGCGTATCGGCACAGGGAAGCTATGGCTACACCTTC
CASSVSAQGSYGYTF
>NA|TRBJ2-7|TRBD1|TRBV27|15
TGTGCCAGCAGGCTGGGACAGGGGGCTAACTACGAGCAGTACTTC
CASRLGQGANYEQYF
>few|TRBJ1-1|NA|TRBV6-6|11
TGTGCCAGCACCGAGAGAGGGAAAGCTTTCTTT
CASTERGKAFF
>NA|TRBJ2-1|NA|TRBV7-2|13
TGTGCCAGCAGCGCGGGAATGAGGGAGGAGCAGTTCTTC
CASSAGMREEQFF
>once|TRBJ1-4|NA|TRBV11-1|13
TGTGCCAGCAGCCCACAGGGAAATGAAAAACTGTTTTTT
CASSPQGNEKLFF
>NA|TRBJ2-1|NA|TRBV5-4|15
TGTGCCAGCAGCTTGGGAGGGTCGGCCTACAATGAGCAGTTCTTC
CASSLGGSAYNEQFF
>NA|TRBJ2-7|TRBD1|TRBV10-3|13
TGTGCCATCAGCGGGACAGGTTCCTACGAGCAGTACTTC
CAISGTGSYEQYF
>NA|TRBJ2-3|TRBD1|TRBV19|18
TGTGCCAGTAGTCCAAACCGCAACAGGGGAACTAGCACAGATACGCAGTATTTT
CASSPNRNRGTSTDTQYF
>NA|TRBJ1-2|TRBD1|TRBV27|14
TGTGCCAGCAGTGACAGGGCCACAAACTATGGCTACACCTTC
CASSDRATNYGYTF
>NA|TRBJ1-2|TRBD1|TRBV7-2|15
TGTGCCAGCAGCTTAGCCCCCGGACAGGAGAATGGCTACACCTTC
CASSLAPGQENGYTF
>NA|TRBJ2-3|TRBD2|TRBV2|14
TGTGCCAGCAGTGACCTCGGGAAGCGGGAGGGCCAGTATTTT
CASSDLGKREGQYF
>NA|TRBJ2-7|NA|TRBV19|14
TGTGCCAGTAGTATAGCGGGTGGAGTCTACGAGCAGTACTTC
CASSIAGGVYEQYF
>NA|TRBJ2-1|NA|TRBV13|13
TGTGCCAGCAGCTTAGCGAGCCGCAATGAGCAGTTCTTC
CASSLASRNEQFF
>NA|TRBJ2-7|NA|TRBV2|14
TGTGCCAGCAGTGAATTGGAGGGCCTCCACGAGCAGTACTTC
CASSELEGLHEQYF
>NA|TRBJ2-6|NA|TRBV7-8|15
TGTGCCAGCAGCCCCTTGACAGGTGGGGCCAACGTCCTGACTTTC
CASSPLTGGANVLTF
>once|TRBJ2-3|NA|TRBV6-2/TRBV6-3|14
TGTGCCAGCAGTTCTCCAGCGCCCCAGGGTACGCAGTATTTT
CASSSPAPQGTQYF
>NA|TRBJ1-5|NA|TRBV5-4|13
TGTGCCAGCAGCTCTAACGGGTATCAGCCCCAGCATTTT
CASSSNGYQPQHF
>NA|TRBJ2-5|NA|TRBV6-2/TRBV6-3|15
TGTGCCAGCAGTTACACGGCGGAGCCCCGAGAGACCCAGTACTTC
CASSYTAEPRETQYF